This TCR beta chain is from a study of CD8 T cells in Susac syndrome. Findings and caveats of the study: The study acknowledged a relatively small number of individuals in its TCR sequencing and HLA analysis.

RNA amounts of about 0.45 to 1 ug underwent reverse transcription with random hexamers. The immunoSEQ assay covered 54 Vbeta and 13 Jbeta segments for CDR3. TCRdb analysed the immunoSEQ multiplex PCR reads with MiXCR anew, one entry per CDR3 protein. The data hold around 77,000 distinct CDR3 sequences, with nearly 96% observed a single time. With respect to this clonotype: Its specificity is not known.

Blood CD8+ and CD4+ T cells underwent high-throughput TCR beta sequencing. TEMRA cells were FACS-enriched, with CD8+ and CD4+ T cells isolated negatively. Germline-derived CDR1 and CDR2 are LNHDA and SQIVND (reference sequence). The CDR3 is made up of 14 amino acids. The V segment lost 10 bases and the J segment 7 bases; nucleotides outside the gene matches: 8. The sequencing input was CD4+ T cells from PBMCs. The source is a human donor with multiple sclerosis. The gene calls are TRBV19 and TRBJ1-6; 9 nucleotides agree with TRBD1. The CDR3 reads CATGQGRFNSPLHF. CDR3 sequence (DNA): TGTGCCACCGGACAGGGGCGGTTCAATTCACCCCTCCACTTT.